Listed below are T cell receptor beta chains from one sample, sequenced in a study of PD-1 blockade in mismatch repair-deficient tumors. Assay: immunoSEQ multiplex PCR; the TCRdb copy retains only in-frame clones and omits some. The sample includes about 130,000 clones, around nine tenths of them seen just once. The sample in question was peripheral blood, obtained approximately 70 weeks after starting pembrolizumab. The receptors derive from an adult with mismatch repair-deficient cancer. Both conserved end residues are part of each CDR3. The D gene is left open where the match is weak. Size is stated for part of the rows, as once, few or many counts, or as a class when the clone is expanded.

>TRBV7-8|-|TRBJ2-1|-
CASSLFPQAPYNEQFF
TGTGCCAGCAGCTTATTCCCCCAAGCCCCCTACAATGAGCAGTTCTTC
>TRBV5-1|-|TRBJ2-5|-
CASSYWTGETQYF
TGCGCCAGCAGCTACTGGACTGGAGAGACCCAGTACTTC
>TRBV28|-|TRBJ2-7|-
CASSQNYEQYF
TGTGCCAGCAGTCAGAACTACGAGCAGTACTTC
>TRBV2|-|TRBJ2-5|-
CASSERETQYF
TGTGCCAGCAGTGAACGGGAGACCCAGTACTTC
>TRBV19|TRBD1|TRBJ1-1|once
CASSHRGGLNTEAFF
TGTGCCAGTAGCCACAGGGGTGGGCTGAACACTGAAGCTTTCTTT
>TRBV7-9|-|TRBJ1-2|-
CASSLAGAGYGYTF
TGTGCCAGCAGCTTAGCCGGGGCTGGCTATGGCTACACCTTC
>TRBV25-1|-|TRBJ2-3|-
CASSDRAGTDTQYF
TGTGCCAGCAGTGACAGGGCTGGCACAGATACGCAGTATTTT
>TRBV19|-|TRBJ2-5|-
CASPSGWRETQYF
TGTGCCAGTCCCAGTGGGTGGCGAGAGACCCAGTACTTC
>TRBV7-3|TRBD2|TRBJ2-1|-
CASSLTSSGYNEQFF
TGTGCCAGCAGCTTGACGTCTAGCGGCTACAATGAGCAGTTCTTC
>TRBV15|TRBD2|TRBJ2-5|-
CATSILAGVQETQYF
TGTGCCACCAGCATCCTAGCGGGAGTCCAAGAGACCCAGTACTTC
>TRBV5-1|TRBD1|TRBJ2-7|-
CASSIVQGASSYEQYF
TGCGCCAGCAGCATCGTACAGGGGGCAAGCTCCTACGAGCAGTACTTC
>TRBV27|TRBD1|TRBJ1-2|-
CASSAGDRVSGYTF
TGTGCCAGCAGCGCGGGGGACAGAGTCTCTGGCTACACCTTC
>TRBV27|-|TRBJ2-7|-
CASSFSLGGRIYEQYF
TGTGCCAGCAGTTTCTCCCTAGGGGGACGGATCTACGAGCAGTACTTC
>TRBV7-2|TRBD2|TRBJ2-7|-
CASSTGLAGNYEQYF
TGTGCCAGCAGCACGGGACTAGCGGGGAACTACGAGCAGTACTTC
>TRBV30|-|TRBJ1-5|-
CAWSVSQPNQPQHF
TGTGCCTGGAGTGTTAGTCAGCCCAATCAGCCCCAGCATTTT
>TRBV11-2|TRBD1|TRBJ1-4|-
CASSLGGQNEKLFF
TGTGCCAGCAGCTTAGGGGGACAGAATGAAAAACTGTTTTTT
>TRBV4-2|TRBD1|TRBJ1-2|few
CASSQELGGGYGYTF
TGTGCCAGCAGCCAAGAACTAGGGGGCGGGTATGGCTACACCTTC
>TRBV7-8|-|TRBJ2-1|-
CASSRRGGGDHEQFF
TGTGCCAGCAGCCGGAGGGGGGGCGGGGACCATGAGCAGTTCTTC
>TRBV13|-|TRBJ1-2|once
CASSPQPTGYYGYTF
TGTGCCAGCAGCCCCCAACCTACAGGATACTATGGCTACACCTTC
>TRBV29-1|-|TRBJ1-1|-
CSVDPWSRNTEAFF
TGCAGCGTTGACCCTTGGAGCAGGAACACTGAAGCTTTCTTT
>TRBV28|-|TRBJ2-1|-
CASSLSRGGYNEQFF
TGTGCCAGCAGTTTATCGCGGGGTGGATACAATGAGCAGTTCTTC
>TRBV7-2|TRBD2|TRBJ2-7|-
CASSLYETSDLYF
TGTGCCAGCAGCTTATATGAGACTAGCGATCTGTACTTC
>TRBV27|-|TRBJ2-7|once
CASRLYAGEALTYEQYF
TGTGCCAGCAGACTCTATGCCGGAGAGGCCCTAACCTACGAGCAGTACTTC
>TRBV18|-|TRBJ2-5|-
CASSSADNVLETQYF
TGTGCCAGCTCATCTGCGGATAACGTTCTAGAGACCCAGTACTTC
>TRBV4-1|-|TRBJ1-3|-
CASSQATGSGNTIYF
TGCGCCAGCAGCCAAGCAACAGGATCTGGAAACACCATATATTTT
>TRBV5-1|TRBD1|TRBJ2-5|-
CASSLGQGETQYF
TGCGCCAGCAGCTTGGGACAGGGAGAGACCCAGTACTTC
>TRBV7-2|TRBD2|TRBJ2-7|-
CASSRTSGRSYEQYF
TGTGCCAGCAGCCGAACTAGCGGGAGAAGCTACGAGCAGTACTTC
>TRBV6-1|TRBD2|TRBJ2-1|-
CASSGDPGLAGGNEQFF
TGTGCCAGCAGTGGAGATCCGGGACTAGCGGGAGGGAATGAGCAGTTCTTC
>TRBV30|-|TRBJ2-7|few
CAWSNNYEQYF
TGTGCCTGGAGTAACAACTACGAGCAGTACTTC
>TRBV4-1|TRBD1|TRBJ1-1|-
CASSPLTGTTEAFF
TGCGCCAGCAGCCCACTGACAGGGACCACTGAAGCTTTCTTT
>TRBV19|TRBD2|TRBJ2-7|-
CASSITSGRSYEQYF
TGTGCCAGTAGTATAACTAGCGGGAGGAGCTACGAGCAGTACTTC
>TRBV13|TRBD1|TRBJ1-4|-
CASSFSDRDDEKLFF
TGTGCCAGCAGCTTCTCGGACAGGGATGATGAAAAACTGTTTTTT
>TRBV28|-|TRBJ2-3|-
CASSRTDTQYF
TGTGCCAGCAGCCGCACAGATACGCAGTATTTT
>TRBV4-3|-|TRBJ2-3|-
CASSPLIGIPDTQYF
TGCGCCAGCAGCCCTCTTATTGGCATCCCAGATACGCAGTATTTT
>TRBV5-4|-|TRBJ2-7|-
CASSKIGRGPYEQYF
TGTGCCAGCAGCAAAATCGGCAGGGGTCCCTACGAGCAGTACTTC
>TRBV9|TRBD2|TRBJ2-5|-
CASSVGPSGRETQYF
TGTGCCAGCAGCGTAGGTCCTAGCGGGAGAGAGACCCAGTACTTC
>TRBV18|-|TRBJ2-7|-
CASSPRDSKTGDYEQYF
TGTGCCAGCTCACCACGCGACAGCAAAACAGGAGACTACGAGCAGTACTTC
>TRBV4-1|TRBD2|TRBJ2-7|-
CASSQGSVGSGRAYEQYF
TGCGCCAGCAGCCAAGGTTCGGTCGGGAGCGGGAGGGCTTACGAGCAGTACTTC
>TRBV6-1|TRBD1|TRBJ2-5|-
CASSEIQGAFQETQYF
TGTGCCAGCAGTGAGATTCAGGGGGCGTTCCAAGAGACCCAGTACTTC
>TRBV7-2|TRBD2|TRBJ2-5|-
CASSLGLAGAQETQYF
TGTGCCAGCAGCCTGGGACTAGCGGGGGCTCAAGAGACCCAGTACTTC
>TRBV7-6|TRBD2|TRBJ2-3|-
CASRRLAASTDTQYF
TGTGCCAGCAGACGACTAGCGGCTAGCACAGATACGCAGTATTTT
>TRBV28|TRBD2|TRBJ2-7|-
CASSSWTSGSRYEQYF
TGTGCCAGCAGTTCCTGGACTAGCGGGAGTCGGTACGAGCAGTACTTC
>TRBV18|TRBD1|TRBJ1-2|-
CASSPRGGAGYGYTF
TGTGCCAGCTCACCACGAGGGGGCGCTGGCTATGGCTACACCTTC
>TRBV9|-|TRBJ1-1|many
CASSVGGDTEAFF
TGTGCCAGCAGCGTAGGGGGAGACACTGAAGCTTTCTTT
>TRBV29-1|TRBD2|TRBJ2-1|-
CSVEGLAGSSYNEQFF
TGCAGCGTTGAAGGCCTAGCGGGATCCTCCTACAATGAGCAGTTCTTC
>TRBV27|-|TRBJ2-7|few
CASSSTVAGEQYF
TGTGCCAGCAGTTCGACCGTCGCTGGGGAGCAGTACTTC
>TRBV7-9|TRBD1|TRBJ2-7|-
CASSRGQGAGEQYF
TGTGCCAGCAGCCGTGGACAGGGGGCGGGGGAGCAGTACTTC
>TRBV19|-|TRBJ2-2|few
CASSPLPGRELFF
TGTGCCAGTAGTCCCCTCCCGGGGCGGGAGCTGTTTTTT
>TRBV4-3|-|TRBJ1-4|-
CASSQGGHRADEKLFF
TGCGCCAGCAGCCAAGGGGGACACCGGGCCGACGAAAAACTGTTTTTT
>TRBV7-9|TRBD2|TRBJ2-7|-
CASSLAYQRDSYEQYF
TGTGCCAGCAGCTTAGCGTACCAGCGGGACTCCTACGAGCAGTACTTC